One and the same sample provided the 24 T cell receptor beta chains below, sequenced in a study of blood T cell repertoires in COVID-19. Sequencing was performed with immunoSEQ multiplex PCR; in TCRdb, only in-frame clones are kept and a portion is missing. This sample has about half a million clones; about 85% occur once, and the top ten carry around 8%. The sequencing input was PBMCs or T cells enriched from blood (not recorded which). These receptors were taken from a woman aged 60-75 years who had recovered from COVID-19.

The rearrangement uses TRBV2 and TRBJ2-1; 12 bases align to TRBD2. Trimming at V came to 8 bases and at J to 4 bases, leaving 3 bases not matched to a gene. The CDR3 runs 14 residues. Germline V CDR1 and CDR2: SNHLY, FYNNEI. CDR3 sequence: CASRLAGVYNEQFF. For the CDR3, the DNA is TGTGCCAGCCGACTAGCGGGGGTTTACAATGAGCAGTTCTTC. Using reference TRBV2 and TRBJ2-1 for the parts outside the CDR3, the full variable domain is EPEVTQTPSHQVTQMGQEVILRCVPISNHLYFYWYRQILGQKVEFLVSFYNNEISEKSEIFDDQFSVERPDGSNFTLKIRSTKLEDSAMYFCASRLAGVYNEQFFGPGTRLTVL.

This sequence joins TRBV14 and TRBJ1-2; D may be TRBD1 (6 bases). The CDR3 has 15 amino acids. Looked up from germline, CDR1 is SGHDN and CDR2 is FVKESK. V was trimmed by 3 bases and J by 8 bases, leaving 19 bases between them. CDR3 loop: CASSHTNTGIGGYTF. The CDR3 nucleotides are TGTGCCAGCAGCCACACCAACACAGGGATCGGAGGCTACACCTTC.

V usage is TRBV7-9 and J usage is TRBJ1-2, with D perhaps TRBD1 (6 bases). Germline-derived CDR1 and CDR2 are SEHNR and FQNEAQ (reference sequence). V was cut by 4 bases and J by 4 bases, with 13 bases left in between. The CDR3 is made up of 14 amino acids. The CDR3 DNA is TGTGCCAGCAGCTCGAGGGTGGACAGCTATGGCTACACCTTC. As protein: CASSSRVDSYGYTF. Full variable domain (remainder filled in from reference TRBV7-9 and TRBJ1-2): DTGVSQNPRHKITKRGQNVTFRCDPISEHNRLYWYRQTLGQGPEFLTYFQNEAQLEKSRLLSDRFSAERPKGSFSTLEIQRTEQGDSAMYLCASSSRVDSYGYTFGSGTRLTVV.

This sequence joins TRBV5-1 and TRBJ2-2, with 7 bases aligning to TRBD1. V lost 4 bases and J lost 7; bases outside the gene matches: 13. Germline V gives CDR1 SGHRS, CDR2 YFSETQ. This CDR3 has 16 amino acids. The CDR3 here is CASSRGRLAEGGELFF. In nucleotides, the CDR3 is TGCGCCAGCAGCAGGGGGCGGCTAGCCGAAGGCGGGGAGCTGTTTTTT. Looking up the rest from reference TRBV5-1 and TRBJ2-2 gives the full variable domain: KAGVTQTPRYLIKTRGQQVTLSCSPISGHRSVSWYQQTPGQGLQFLFEYFSETQRNKGNFPGRFSGRQFSNSRSEMNVSTLELGDSALYLCASSRGRLAEGGELFFGEGSRLTVL.

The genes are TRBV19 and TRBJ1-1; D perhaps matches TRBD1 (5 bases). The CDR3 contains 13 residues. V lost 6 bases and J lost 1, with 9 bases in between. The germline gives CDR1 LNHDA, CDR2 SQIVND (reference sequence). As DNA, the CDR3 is TGTGCCAGTAGGGCCCAGGGGAACACTGAAGCTTTCTTT. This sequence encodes CASRAQGNTEAFF.

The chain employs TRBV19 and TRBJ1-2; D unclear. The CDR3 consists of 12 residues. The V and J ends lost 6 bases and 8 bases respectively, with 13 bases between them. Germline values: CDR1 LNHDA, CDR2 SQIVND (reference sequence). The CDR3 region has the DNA TGTGCCAGTAGATCATCCTTGAGGGGCTACACCTTC. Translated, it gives CASRSSLRGYTF.

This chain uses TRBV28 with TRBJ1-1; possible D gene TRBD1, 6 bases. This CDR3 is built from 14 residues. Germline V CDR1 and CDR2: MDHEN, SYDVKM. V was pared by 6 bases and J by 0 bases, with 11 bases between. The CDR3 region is CASSVGALNTEAFF. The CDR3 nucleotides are TGTGCCAGCAGCGTGGGGGCTCTGAACACTGAAGCTTTCTTT.

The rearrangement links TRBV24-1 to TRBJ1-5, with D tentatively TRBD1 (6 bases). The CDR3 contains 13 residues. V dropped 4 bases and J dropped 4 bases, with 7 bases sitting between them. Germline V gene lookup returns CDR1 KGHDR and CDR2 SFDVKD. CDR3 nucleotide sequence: TGTGCCACCAGTGAAGACAGGAATCAGCCCCAGCATTTT. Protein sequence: CATSEDRNQPQHF.

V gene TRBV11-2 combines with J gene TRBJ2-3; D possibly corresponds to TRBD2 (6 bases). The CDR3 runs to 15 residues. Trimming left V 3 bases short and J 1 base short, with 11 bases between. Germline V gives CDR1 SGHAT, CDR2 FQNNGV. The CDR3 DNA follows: TGTGCCAGCAGCTTGGGGGAGGTAGGCACAGATACGCAGTATTTT. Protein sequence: CASSLGEVGTDTQYF.

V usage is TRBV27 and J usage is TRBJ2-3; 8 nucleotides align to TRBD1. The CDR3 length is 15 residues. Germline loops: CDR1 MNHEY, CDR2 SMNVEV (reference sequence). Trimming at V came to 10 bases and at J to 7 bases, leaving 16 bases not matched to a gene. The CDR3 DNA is TGTGCCACCAAGTTAGGGACAGGTTTCGGCTATACGCAGTATTTT. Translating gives CATKLGTGFGYTQYF.

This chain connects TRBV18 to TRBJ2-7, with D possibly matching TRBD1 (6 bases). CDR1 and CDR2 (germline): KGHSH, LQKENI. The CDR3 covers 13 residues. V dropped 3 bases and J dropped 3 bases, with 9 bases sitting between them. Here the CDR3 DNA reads TGTGCCAGCTCACCCCAGGGGAACTACGAGCAGTACGTC. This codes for CASSPQGNYEQYV.

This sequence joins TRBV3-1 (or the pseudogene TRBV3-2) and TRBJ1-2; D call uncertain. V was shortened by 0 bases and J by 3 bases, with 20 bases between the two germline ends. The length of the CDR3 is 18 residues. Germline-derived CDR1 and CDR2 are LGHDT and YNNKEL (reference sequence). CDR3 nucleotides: TGTGCCAGCAGCCAAGAAATAGATCCCACCCCCCCTTACTATGGCTACACCTTC. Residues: CASSQEIDPTPPYYGYTF.

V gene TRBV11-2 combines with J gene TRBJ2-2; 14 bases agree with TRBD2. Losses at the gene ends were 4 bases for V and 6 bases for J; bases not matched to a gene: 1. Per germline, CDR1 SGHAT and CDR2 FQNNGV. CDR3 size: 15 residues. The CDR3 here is CASSSTSGGAGELFF. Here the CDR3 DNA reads TGTGCCAGCAGCTCGACTAGCGGGGGGGCCGGGGAGCTGTTTTTT.

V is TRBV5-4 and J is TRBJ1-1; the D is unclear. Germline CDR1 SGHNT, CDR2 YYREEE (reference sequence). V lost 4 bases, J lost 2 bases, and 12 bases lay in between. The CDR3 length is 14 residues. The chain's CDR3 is CASSTWTDNTEAFF. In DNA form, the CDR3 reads TGTGCCAGCAGCACTTGGACTGATAACACTGAAGCTTTCTTT.

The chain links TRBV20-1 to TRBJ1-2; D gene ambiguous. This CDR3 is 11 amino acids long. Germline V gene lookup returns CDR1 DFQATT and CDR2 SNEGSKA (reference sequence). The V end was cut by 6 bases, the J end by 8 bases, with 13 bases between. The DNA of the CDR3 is TGCAGTGCCTTTATTACTCCAGGCTACACCTTC. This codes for CSAFITPGYTF.

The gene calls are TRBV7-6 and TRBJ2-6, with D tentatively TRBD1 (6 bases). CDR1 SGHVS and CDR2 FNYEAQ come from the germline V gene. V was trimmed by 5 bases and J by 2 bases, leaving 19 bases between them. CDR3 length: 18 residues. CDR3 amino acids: CASSPGTPVPPGANVLTF. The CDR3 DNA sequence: TGTGCCAGCAGCCCCGGGACACCCGTCCCTCCTGGGGCCAACGTCCTGACTTTC.

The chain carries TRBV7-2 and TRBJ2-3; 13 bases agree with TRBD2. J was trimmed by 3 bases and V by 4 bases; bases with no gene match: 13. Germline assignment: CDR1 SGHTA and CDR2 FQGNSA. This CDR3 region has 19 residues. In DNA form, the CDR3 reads TGTGCCAGCAGCTCCCGGACTAGCGGGGGCCGTGCCGGAACAGATACGCAGTATTTT. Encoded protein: CASSSRTSGGRAGTDTQYF. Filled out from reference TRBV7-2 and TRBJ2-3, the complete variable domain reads GAGVSQSPSNKVTEKGKDVELRCDPISGHTALYWYRQSLGQGLEFLIYFQGNSAPDKSGLPSDRFSAERTGGSVSTLTIQRTQQEDSAVYLCASSSRTSGGRAGTDTQYFGPGTRLTVL.

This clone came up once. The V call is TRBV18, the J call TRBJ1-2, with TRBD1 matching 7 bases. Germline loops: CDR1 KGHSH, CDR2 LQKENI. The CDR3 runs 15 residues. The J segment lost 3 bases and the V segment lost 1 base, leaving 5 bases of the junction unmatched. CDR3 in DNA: TGTGCCAGCTCACCACGAGGGGGCGAGGACTATGGCTACACCTTC. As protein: CASSPRGGEDYGYTF. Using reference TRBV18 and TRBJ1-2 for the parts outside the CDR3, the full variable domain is NAGVMQNPRHLVRRRGQEARLRCSPMKGHSHVYWYRQLPEEGLKFMVYLQKENIIDESGMPKERFSAEFPKEGPSILRIQQVVRGDSAAYFCASSPRGGEDYGYTFGSGTRLTVV.

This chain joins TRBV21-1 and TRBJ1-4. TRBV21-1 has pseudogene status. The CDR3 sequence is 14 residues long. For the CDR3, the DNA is TGTGCCAGCAGCACGAGAGCAACTAATGAAAAACTGTTTTTT. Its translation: CASSTRATNEKLFF.

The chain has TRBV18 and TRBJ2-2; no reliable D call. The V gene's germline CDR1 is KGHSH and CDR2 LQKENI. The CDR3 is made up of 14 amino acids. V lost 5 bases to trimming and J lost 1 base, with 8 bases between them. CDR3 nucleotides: TGTGCCAGCTCAGAGACACAGAACACCGGGGAGCTGTTTTTT. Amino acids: CASSETQNTGELFF.

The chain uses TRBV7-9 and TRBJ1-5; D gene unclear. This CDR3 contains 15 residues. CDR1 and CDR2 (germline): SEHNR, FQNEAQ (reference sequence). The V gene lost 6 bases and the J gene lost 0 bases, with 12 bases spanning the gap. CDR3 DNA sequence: TGTGCCAGCAGTCTTGCCGCAGGTAGCAATCAGCCCCAGCATTTT. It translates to CASSLAAGSNQPQHF. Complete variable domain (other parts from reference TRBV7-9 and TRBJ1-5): DTGVSQNPRHKITKRGQNVTFRCDPISEHNRLYWYRQTLGQGPEFLTYFQNEAQLEKSRLLSDRFSAERPKGSFSTLEIQRTEQGDSAMYLCASSLAAGSNQPQHFGDGTRLSIL.

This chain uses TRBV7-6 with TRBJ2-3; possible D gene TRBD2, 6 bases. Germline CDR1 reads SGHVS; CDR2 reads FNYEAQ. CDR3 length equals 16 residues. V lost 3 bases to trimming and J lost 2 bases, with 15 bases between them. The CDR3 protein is CASSFGGVILTDTQYF. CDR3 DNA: TGTGCCAGCAGCTTTGGAGGGGTGATCCTCACAGATACGCAGTATTTT.

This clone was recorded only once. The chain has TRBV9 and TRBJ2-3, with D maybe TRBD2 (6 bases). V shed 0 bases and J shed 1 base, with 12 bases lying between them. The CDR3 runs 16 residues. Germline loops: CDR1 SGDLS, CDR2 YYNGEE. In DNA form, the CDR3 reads TGTGCCAGCAGCGTAGGCGGAGGGGCGCGCACAGATACGCAGTATTTT. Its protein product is CASSVGGGARTDTQYF. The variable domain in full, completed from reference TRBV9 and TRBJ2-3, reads DSGVTQTPKHLITATGQRVTLRCSPRSGDLSVYWYQQSLDQGLQFLIQYYNGEERAKGNILERFSAQQFPDLHSELNLSSLELGDSALYFCASSVGGGARTDTQYFGPGTRLTVL.

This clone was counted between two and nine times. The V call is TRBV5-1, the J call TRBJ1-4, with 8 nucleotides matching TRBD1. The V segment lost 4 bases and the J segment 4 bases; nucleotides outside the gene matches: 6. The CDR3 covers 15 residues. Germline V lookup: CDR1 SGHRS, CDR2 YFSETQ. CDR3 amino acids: CASSPQGALNEKLFF. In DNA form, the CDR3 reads TGCGCCAGCAGCCCGCAGGGGGCCCTTAATGAAAAACTGTTTTTT.